The rows below give T cell receptor beta chains drawn from one sample of a study of persistence of HIV-infected CD4 T cells. Antigens for these TCRs are unknown. TCRdb's table, derived via immunoSEQ multiplex PCR, lists solely in-frame clones and lacks some. In the table there are 30,000 to 40,000 clones, around 82% of which are singletons. This sample comprised CD4+ T cells sorted from PBMCs after roughly 18-hour stimulation, obtained from a patient who received antiretroviral therapy. The receptors stem from an adult woman with HIV who was CMV-seropositive. The CDR3 runs from the conserved cysteine through the conserved F or W. Fields, in order: V gene, clone size, J gene, D gene, CDR3 protein, CDR3 DNA. D genes are given only for firm matches. Not every row has a clone size; where given, it reads once, few, many or a size class.

v_gene: TRBV27
abundance: once
j_gene: TRBJ2-7
d_gene: .
CDR3aa: CASSSPGMRRGSTEQYF
CDR3nt: TGTGCCAGCAGTTCCCCCGGGATGCGGCGAGGATCTACCGAGCAGTACTTC

v_gene: TRBV27
abundance: .
j_gene: TRBJ2-7
d_gene: .
CDR3aa: CASSLAPGVYEQYF
CDR3nt: TGTGCCAGCAGTTTAGCACCCGGCGTCTACGAGCAGTACTTC

v_gene: TRBV4-1
abundance: few
j_gene: TRBJ2-5
d_gene: .
CDR3aa: CASSDARDIGRTQYF
CDR3nt: TGCGCCAGCAGCGATGCCCGGGACATCGGGAGGACCCAGTACTTC

v_gene: TRBV19
abundance: few
j_gene: TRBJ1-2
d_gene: .
CDR3aa: CASSLGRDSGYTF
CDR3nt: TGTGCCAGTAGTCTGGGCAGGGATTCGGGCTACACCTTC

v_gene: TRBV5-1
abundance: .
j_gene: TRBJ2-1
d_gene: TRBD2
CDR3aa: CASSFQLAEYNEQFF
CDR3nt: TGCGCCAGCAGCTTTCAACTAGCGGAGTACAATGAGCAGTTCTTC

v_gene: TRBV5-1
abundance: .
j_gene: TRBJ2-4
d_gene: .
CDR3aa: CASSVDSVVNIQYF
CDR3nt: TGCGCCAGCAGCGTCGACAGCGTTGTGAACATTCAGTACTTC

v_gene: TRBV5-1
abundance: once
j_gene: TRBJ2-3
d_gene: TRBD2
CDR3aa: CASSLREGRTDTQYF
CDR3nt: TGCGCCAGCAGCTTGCGGGAGGGACGCACAGATACGCAGTATTTT

v_gene: TRBV30
abundance: .
j_gene: TRBJ1-6
d_gene: .
CDR3aa: CACASRAGNSPLHF
CDR3nt: .

v_gene: TRBV7-9
abundance: .
j_gene: TRBJ1-2
d_gene: TRBD1
CDR3aa: CASSGRQGSLLYGYTF
CDR3nt: TGTGCCAGCAGCGGCAGACAGGGCTCACTCCTCTATGGCTACACCTTC

v_gene: TRBV14
abundance: .
j_gene: TRBJ2-5
d_gene: .
CDR3aa: CASSQFETQYF
CDR3nt: TGTGCCAGCAGCCAATTTGAGACCCAGTACTTC

v_gene: TRBV5-1
abundance: once
j_gene: TRBJ2-7
d_gene: .
CDR3aa: CASSLPSKPTYEQYF
CDR3nt: TGCGCCAGCAGCTTGCCCTCCAAACCTACCTACGAGCAGTACTTC

v_gene: TRBV27
abundance: .
j_gene: TRBJ1-5
d_gene: TRBD1
CDR3aa: CAGSTQTGGSGNQPQHF
CDR3nt: TGTGCCGGCAGTACCCAAACAGGGGGTAGCGGCAATCAGCCCCAGCATTTT

v_gene: TRBV6-6
abundance: .
j_gene: TRBJ1-6
d_gene: .
CDR3aa: CASSSGQNLHF
CDR3nt: TGTGCCAGCAGTTCTGGACAGAATCTCCACTTT

v_gene: TRBV10-2
abundance: .
j_gene: TRBJ1-2
d_gene: .
CDR3aa: CASSVTDGAPTGYTF
CDR3nt: TGCGCCAGCAGTGTTACAGACGGAGCCCCTACGGGCTACACCTTC

v_gene: TRBV10-2
abundance: .
j_gene: TRBJ2-2
d_gene: .
CDR3aa: CASSGTTGELFF
CDR3nt: TGCGCCAGCAGTGGGACTACCGGGGAGCTGTTTTTT

v_gene: TRBV7-9
abundance: .
j_gene: TRBJ1-5
d_gene: .
CDR3aa: CASSLVYAGAPKSNQPQHF
CDR3nt: TGTGCCAGCAGCTTAGTTTATGCGGGGGCCCCGAAGAGCAATCAGCCCCAGCATTTT

v_gene: TRBV6-6
abundance: .
j_gene: TRBJ2-7
d_gene: TRBD1
CDR3aa: CASTRQGPEQYF
CDR3nt: TGTGCCAGCACCCGACAGGGGCCCGAGCAGTACTTC

v_gene: TRBV3-1/TRBV3-2
abundance: .
j_gene: TRBJ2-5
d_gene: TRBD2
CDR3aa: CASSQNKAGGPGEETQYF
CDR3nt: TGTGCCAGCAGCCAAAATAAAGCGGGGGGGCCAGGGGAAGAGACCCAGTACTTC

v_gene: TRBV7-2
abundance: .
j_gene: TRBJ2-5
d_gene: TRBD2
CDR3aa: CASSLNPPGGGETQYF
CDR3nt: TGTGCCAGCAGCTTAAATCCCCCGGGAGGGGGGGAGACCCAGTACTTC

v_gene: TRBV6-1
abundance: .
j_gene: TRBJ2-7
d_gene: TRBD1
CDR3aa: CASSEDGKGAGQYF
CDR3nt: TGTGCCAGCAGTGAAGATGGAAAGGGGGCCGGGCAGTACTTC

v_gene: TRBV3-1/TRBV3-2
abundance: .
j_gene: TRBJ1-4
d_gene: TRBD1
CDR3aa: CASSQTWGAGGSNEKLFF
CDR3nt: TGTGCCAGCAGCCAGACCTGGGGGGCAGGGGGATCTAATGAAAAACTGTTTTTT

v_gene: TRBV2
abundance: few
j_gene: TRBJ2-7
d_gene: TRBD1
CDR3aa: CASSAGGNGEQYF
CDR3nt: TGTGCCAGCAGCGCAGGGGGAAATGGCGAGCAGTACTTC

v_gene: TRBV5-1
abundance: .
j_gene: TRBJ1-6
d_gene: .
CDR3aa: CASSLARTANSPLHF
CDR3nt: TGCGCCAGCAGCTTGGCCCGGACAGCTAATTCACCCCTCCACTTT

v_gene: TRBV5-6
abundance: .
j_gene: TRBJ1-1
d_gene: .
CDR3aa: CASSLVLVNTEAFF
CDR3nt: TGTGCCAGCAGCTTGGTTTTAGTGAACACTGAAGCTTTCTTT

v_gene: TRBV6-4
abundance: .
j_gene: TRBJ2-1
d_gene: TRBD2
CDR3aa: CASSDSGGASNEQFF
CDR3nt: TGTGCCAGCAGTGATAGCGGGGGGGCCTCGAATGAGCAGTTCTTC

v_gene: TRBV5-1
abundance: .
j_gene: TRBJ1-3
d_gene: .
CDR3aa: CASTENSGNTIYF
CDR3nt: TGCGCCAGCACGGAGAACTCTGGAAACACCATATATTTT

v_gene: TRBV6-6
abundance: .
j_gene: TRBJ1-4
d_gene: TRBD1
CDR3aa: CASRDTGTGGEKLFF
CDR3nt: TGTGCCAGCAGGGATACCGGGACAGGGGGTGAAAAACTGTTTTTT